The 27 T cell receptor beta chains presented below share a single source sample, sequenced in a study of T cells in Graves' hyperthyroidism and ophthalmopathy. Researchers amplified the TCR beta CDR3 regions from RNA transcripts. The HTBI set primed first-round TCR CDR3 RT-PCR. TCRdb redid the calling of the multiplex PCR reads with MiXCR, one entry per CDR3 protein. The table has 300,000 to 450,000 distinct CDR3 sequences, about 15% seen once. Sequenced: blood. The origin of the receptors is a woman aged 60-70 years with Graves' hyperthyroidism.

This clonotype was seen more than once but under ten times. The chain employs TRBV7-9 and TRBJ2-7; TRBD1 might be the D (6 bases). In germline, CDR1 is SEHNR, CDR2 FQNEAQ (reference sequence). The germline V and J ends were trimmed by 1 base and 6 bases, with 16 bases remaining between them. CDR3 length: 15 amino acids. In DNA form, the CDR3 reads TGTGCCAGCAGCTTAGGGACAGATAGGGAAGGCGAGCAGTACTTC. Amino acids: CASSLGTDREGEQYF. Together with reference TRBV7-9 and TRBJ2-7, the CDR3 gives the full variable domain: DTGVSQNPRHKITKRGQNVTFRCDPISEHNRLYWYRQTLGQGPEFLTYFQNEAQLEKSRLLSDRFSAERPKGSFSTLEIQRTEQGDSAMYLCASSLGTDREGEQYFGPGTRLTVT.

This clonotype was observed a handful of times. V is TRBV14 and J is TRBJ2-1, with 10 bases fitting TRBD2. V lost 5 bases and J lost 3; bases outside the gene matches: 7. The CDR3 contains 16 residues. Germline CDR1 is SGHDN and CDR2 is FVKESK. The CDR3 DNA is TGTGCCAGCAGCGCGCTAGCGGGAGCAGGCTACAATGAGCAGTTCTTC. This gives the protein CASSALAGAGYNEQFF.

The sample holds a few counts of this clonotype. The V call is TRBV6-1, the J call TRBJ2-1; 14 bases match TRBD2. Germline CDR1 MNHNS, CDR2 SASEGT. The V segment lost 5 bases and the J segment 7 bases; nucleotides outside the gene matches: 7. The CDR3 is 16 amino acids. CDR3 region: CASSSTGTSGSNEQFF. The CDR3 coding sequence is TGTGCCAGCAGTTCCACTGGGACTAGCGGGAGTAATGAGCAGTTCTTC.

This clonotype has more than one count but fewer than ten. DNA for the CDR3: TGTGCCAGCAGCTCAGGGCACCTTGAAAAACTGTTTTTT. It codes for CASSSGHLEKLFF. V usage is TRBV27 and J usage is TRBJ1-4; tentatively, D is TRBD1 (5 bases). Trimming removed 6 bases from V and 7 bases from J, with 12 bases in between. This CDR3 is built from 13 residues. Per the germline V gene, CDR1 is MNHEY and CDR2 is SMNVEV (reference sequence). The full variable domain, completed using reference TRBV27 and TRBJ1-4, is EAQVTQNPRYLITVTGKKLTVTCSQNMNHEYMSWYRQDPGLGLRQIYYSMNVEVTDKGDVPEGYKVSRKEKRNFPLILESPSPNQTSLYFCASSSGHLEKLFFGSGTQLSVL.

CDR3 bases: TGTGCCAGTAGTTTACGGGCCCTTATCAGGGAGCTGTTTTTT. Protein: CASSLRALIRELFF. This sequence joins TRBV19 and TRBJ2-2; no reliable D call. This CDR3 spans 14 amino acids. From germline, CDR1 is LNHDA and CDR2 SQIVND (reference sequence). V gave up 5 bases and J gave up 9 bases, with 16 bases separating them.

In this sample, this clonotype turned up many times. The chain is built from TRBV3-1 and TRBJ1-5, with D tentatively TRBD1 (5 bases). There are 14 residues in the CDR3. The V end was cut by 0 bases, the J end by 4 bases, with 7 bases between. The V gene's germline CDR1 is LGHDT and CDR2 YNNKEL (reference sequence). CDR3 in DNA: TGTGCCAGCAGCCAAGATCCAGGGAATCAGCCCCAGCATTTT. Protein: CASSQDPGNQPQHF.

This clonotype was seen at least ten times. V and J are TRBV5-8 and TRBJ2-3, with 7 bases fitting TRBD2. The V gene's germline CDR1 is SGHTS and CDR2 YDEGEE. The CDR3 consists of 15 residues. The trim removed 1 base at V and 3 bases at J, leaving 5 bases unmatched. CDR3 sequence (DNA): TGTGCCAGCAGCTTGCGGCTAGCGGAGACAGATACGCAGTATTTT. Protein: CASSLRLAETDTQYF.

This clonotype was found a few times. This chain joins TRBV6-2 or TRBV6-3 and TRBJ2-1, with TRBD2 identical over 8 bases. The V gene end was trimmed by 6 bases and the J gene end by 1 base; junction bases not matched to a gene: 5. The CDR3 extends over 15 amino acids. Germline V lookup: CDR1 MNHEY, CDR2 SVGEGT. In DNA form, the CDR3 reads TGTGCCAGCAGATACCGGGGGGGATCCTACAATGAGCAGTTCTTC. Its protein product is CASRYRGGSYNEQFF.

This clonotype was recorded at least ten times. The chain combines TRBV20-1 with TRBJ2-5; weak D call: TRBD2 (6 bases). CDR3 length: 16 residues. Between the trimmed V and J ends, which lost 3 bases and 4 bases, there was a span of 21 bases. CDR1 and CDR2 from the germline V gene are DFQATT and SNEGSKA (reference sequence). The CDR3 DNA reads as TGCAGTGCTAGTGGGGGAACGGGAGAAGTGGGAGAGACCCAGTACTTC. Amino acid sequence: CSASGGTGEVGETQYF.

This clonotype came up a few times. At one boundary the junction diverges from the germline segment, which might be a read error. The rearrangement joins TRBV2 to TRBJ2-2; a weak D match, TRBD2 (5 bases). CDR3 size: 16 residues. Germline CDR1 reads SNHLY; CDR2 reads FYNNEI. CDR3: CASRTPGERLAGELFF. In DNA, the CDR3 is TGCGCCAGCAGAACCCCTGGTGAGCGGCTCGCCGGGGAGCTGTTTTTT.

This chain links TRBV6-5 with TRBJ2-3; TRBD1 aligns across 8 bases. CDR3 length equals 16 residues. Trimming at V came to 0 bases and at J to 2 bases, leaving 4 bases not matched to a gene. CDR1 and CDR2 from the germline V gene are MNHEY and SVGAGI. The CDR3 coding sequence is TGTGCCAGCAGTTACTCCTCGGACAGGGTCACAGATACGCAGTATTTT. Translated, it gives CASSYSSDRVTDTQYF.

Regarding this clonotype: A much larger clone sits a single nucleotide away, making a read error possible. This chain links TRBV18 with TRBJ2-5, with a weak D call TRBD2 (6 bases). Trimming cost V 1 base and J 7 bases, with 10 bases left between them. The CDR3 loop spans 13 amino acids. Germline CDR1 is KGHSH and CDR2 is LQKENI. The CDR3 spells CASSPRMGGTQYF. CDR3 nucleotides: TGTGCCAGCTCACCACGGATGGGGGGGACCCAGTACTTC.

This clonotype was counted ten times or more. V gene TRBV11-2 combines with J gene TRBJ2-1; unclear D gene. The V gene's germline CDR1 is SGHAT and CDR2 FQNNGV. V lost 5 bases and J 7 bases, leaving 12 bases between the germline ends. This CDR3 region has 13 residues. The CDR3 DNA is TGTGCCAGCAGCCCCGGAACGCGGAATGAGCAGTTCTTC. Residues: CASSPGTRNEQFF. The whole variable domain, filled in from reference TRBV11-2 and TRBJ2-1, reads EAGVAQSPRYKIIEKRQSVAFWCNPISGHATLYWYQQILGQGPKLLIQFQNNGVVDDSQLPKDRFSAERLKGVDSTLKIQPAKLEDSAVYLCASSPGTRNEQFFGPGTRLTVL.

The chain is built from TRBV24-1 and TRBJ2-1; 7 positions match TRBD1. The CDR3 consists of 14 residues. Unmatched junction bases numbered 6, after V lost 5 bases and J lost 6 bases. From germline, CDR1 is KGHDR and CDR2 SFDVKD. In nucleotides, the CDR3 is TGTGCCACCAGTGCGACAGGGAATGGCAATGAGCAGTTCTTC. Its protein product is CATSATGNGNEQFF.

The table lists this clonotype with many counts. The gene calls are TRBV30 and TRBJ2-1, with D perhaps matching TRBD1 (6 bases). This CDR3 contains 15 residues. Germline V gene lookup returns CDR1 GTSNPN and CDR2 SVGIG (reference sequence). V dropped 5 bases and J dropped 0 bases, with 14 bases sitting between them. The CDR3 nucleotides read TGTGCCTGGGTGCGTCGGGACAACTCCTACAATGAGCAGTTCTTC. Residues: CAWVRRDNSYNEQFF.

This clonotype was found many times. The rearrangement joins TRBV29-1 to TRBJ2-7, with TRBD1 identical over 8 bases. This CDR3 comprises 14 residues. V shed 7 bases and J 2 bases; nucleotides not matched to a gene: 10. CDR1 is SQVTM, CDR2 ANQGSEA, per germline. The CDR3 DNA reads as TGCAGCGCCTCGGGGGACAGGAATACCTACGAGCAGTACTTC. As protein: CSASGDRNTYEQYF.

The sample holds many counts of this clonotype. The rearrangement links TRBV30 to TRBJ1-5; the D gene is possibly TRBD1 (5 bases). V was clipped by 0 bases and J by 6 bases, with 9 bases between them. This CDR3 comprises 13 residues. Germline assignment: CDR1 GTSNPN and CDR2 SVGIG (reference sequence). The CDR3 protein is CAWSVTGRQPQHF. The DNA for the CDR3 is TGTGCCTGGAGTGTTACAGGCCGTCAGCCCCAGCATTTT. Looking up the rest from reference TRBV30 and TRBJ1-5 gives the full variable domain: SQTIHQWPATLVQPVGSPLSLECTVEGTSNPNLYWYRQAAGRGLQLLFYSVGIGQISSEVPQNLSASRPQDRQFILSSKKLLLSDSGFYLCAWSVTGRQPQHFGDGTRLSIL.

Regarding this clonotype: A read error is possible here, since a much larger clone lies one base away. This chain uses TRBV29-1 with TRBJ2-3; no reliable D call. Germline V gene sequence: CDR1 SQVTM, CDR2 ANQGSEA. The CDR3 is 14 amino acids. The CDR3 DNA reads as TGCAGCGTTAGGTTACAGACCAGCACAGATACGCGGTATTTT. Residues: CSVRLQTSTDTRYF.

The chain is built from TRBV30 and TRBJ2-5, with 9 positions matching TRBD2. Trimming took 2 bases from V and 5 from J; bases not matched to a gene: 3. Germline assignment: CDR1 GTSNPN and CDR2 SVGIG (reference sequence). This CDR3 spans 13 amino acids. CDR3 in amino acids: CAWSLAGVETQYF. DNA of the CDR3: TGTGCCTGGAGTTTAGCGGGAGTCGAGACCCAGTACTTC.

The V and J genes are TRBV5-8 and TRBJ2-7; the D gene could be TRBD1 or TRBD2 (5 bases each). Trimming took 3 bases from V and 5 from J, leaving 12 bases between them. Germline V gene sequence: CDR1 SGHTS, CDR2 YDEGEE. The CDR3 spans 13 residues. CDR3 in DNA: TGTGCCAGCAGCTCACGGGGCTTCCACGAGCAGTACTTC. As protein: CASSSRGFHEQYF.

The chain joins TRBV19 to TRBJ2-2; D uncertain. V was trimmed by 1 base and J by 4 bases, leaving 10 bases between them. There are 15 residues in the CDR3. Germline CDR1 is LNHDA and CDR2 is SQIVND (reference sequence). The chain's CDR3 is CASSIGTRTTGELFF. CDR3 in DNA: TGTGCCAGTAGTATAGGTACCAGAACCACCGGGGAGCTGTTTTTT.

This clonotype turned up a few times. The V call is TRBV5-6, the J call TRBJ2-2, with D perhaps TRBD1 or TRBD2 (5 bases each). V was pared by 0 bases and J by 6 bases, with 15 bases between. This CDR3 comprises 16 residues. CDR1 SGHDT and CDR2 YYEEEE come from the germline V gene. The CDR3 DNA follows: TGTGCCAGCAGCTTGGCCTTGGGGCTAGCCCCCGGGGAGCTGTTTTTT. Translated: CASSLALGLAPGELFF.

In this sample, this clonotype turned up many times. The chain employs TRBV6-1 and TRBJ1-2; TRBD1 is a possible D gene (6 bases). Trimming left V 6 bases short and J 3 bases short, with 14 bases between. Germline-derived CDR1 and CDR2 are MNHNS and SASEGT. CDR3 length: 14 amino acids. This chain's CDR3 is CASRDGWTDYGYTF. The CDR3 DNA reads as TGTGCCAGCAGGGATGGGTGGACAGACTATGGCTACACCTTC.

In this sample, this clonotype turned up a few times. The rearrangement links TRBV9 to TRBJ2-3, with no clear D. CDR3 length equals 13 residues. Germline-derived CDR1 and CDR2 are SGDLS and YYNGEE. The V gene lost 0 bases and the J gene lost 4 bases, with 6 bases spanning the gap. CDR3 protein: CASSVGGPDTQYF. CDR3 coding DNA: TGTGCCAGCAGCGTAGGTGGCCCAGATACGCAGTATTTT.

Many counts were recorded for this clonotype. The chain employs TRBV11-3 and TRBJ2-7; 7 bases are shared with TRBD1. The CDR3 is 18 amino acids. The junction had 12 bases not matched to a gene; V was cut back by 0 bases and J by 1 base. In germline, CDR1 is SGHNT, CDR2 YENEEA. Here the CDR3 reads CASSLEKGAPDPSYEQYF. The DNA for the CDR3 is TGTGCCAGCAGCTTAGAGAAGGGGGCCCCAGACCCTTCCTACGAGCAGTACTTC.

This chain links TRBV12-5 with TRBJ2-7, with unresolved D. The CDR3 totals 16 residues. V was cut by 0 bases and J by 3 bases, with 15 bases left in between. Germline values: CDR1 LGHNT, CDR2 FRNRAP. CDR3 amino acids: CASGLVMGPSLYEQYF. Written as DNA, the CDR3 is TGTGCTAGTGGTTTGGTAATGGGCCCCAGCCTCTACGAGCAGTACTTC.

In its sample, this clonotype was seen many times. V is TRBV5-1 and J is TRBJ2-1; 8 nucleotides line up with TRBD2. Per the germline V gene, CDR1 is SGHRS and CDR2 is YFSETQ. Trimming removed 4 bases from V and 5 bases from J; junction bases left unmatched: 5. The CDR3 consists of 14 residues. In DNA form, the CDR3 reads TGCGCCAGCAGCGGGGGACTAGTAGACAATGAGCAGTTCTTC. Its translation is CASSGGLVDNEQFF.